One and the same sample provided the 30 T cell receptor beta chains below, sequenced in a study of regulatory T cells in long-lasting Graves disease. Building the TCR beta libraries relied on iRepertoire HTBI primers, and CDR3 regions underwent Arm-PCR. One entry per CDR3 protein results from TCRdb running MiXCR on the multiplex PCR reads. The repertoire includes hundreds of thousands of distinct CDR3 sequences, about 32% of them detected once, and about two fifths sits in the top ten. Time point in this sample: persistent/refractory GD, antithyroid drugs over 5 years with positive TRAb. PBMCs provided the RNA from which the TCR library was made. The specimen was peripheral blood mononuclear cells (PBMCs), collected when the disease was refractory, from a patient treated with antithyroid drugs. These receptors were collected from a female donor with Graves disease.

This clonotype was recorded a few times. The V and J genes are TRBV7-6 and TRBJ1-6, with TRBD1 as a possible D gene (5 bases). This CDR3 region has 12 residues. V dropped 5 bases and J dropped 10 bases, with 9 bases sitting between them. The V gene's germline CDR1 is SGHVS and CDR2 FNYEAQ. CDR3 nucleotide sequence: TGTGCCAGCAGCCCACGGGGGTCACCCCTCCACTTT. This sequence encodes CASSPRGSPLHF. Looking up the rest from reference TRBV7-6 and TRBJ1-6 gives the full variable domain: GAGVSQSPRYKVTKRGQDVALRCDPISGHVSLYWYRQALGQGPEFLTYFNYEAQQDKSGLPNDRFSAERPEGSISTLTIQRTEQRDSAMYRCASSPRGSPLHFGNGTRLTVT.

With regard to this clonotype: It may be a read error: a sequence one base away is much more abundant. This chain joins TRBV12-3 or TRBV12-4 and TRBJ1-1; no clear D. CDR3 length equals 14 residues. The CDR3 loop reads CASNHQAVSTEALF. The DNA for the CDR3 is TGTGCCAGCAACCATCAGGCGGTCTCCACTGAAGCTCTCTTT.

This clonotype has a handful of counts. J is TRBJ1-5 and V is TRBV5-6; TRBD1 might be the D (5 bases). Between the trimmed V and J ends, which lost 0 bases and 2 bases, there was a span of 15 bases. Germline CDR1 reads SGHDT; CDR2 reads YYEEEE. The CDR3 is made up of 17 amino acids. CDR3 sequence (DNA): TGTGCCAGCAGCTTGGGGACCCGAAGGGGCGGCAATCAGCCCCAGCATTTT. It yields the protein CASSLGTRRGGNQPQHF.

This clonotype was found many times. The chain recombines TRBV28 with TRBJ1-1, with 9 positions matching TRBD1. This CDR3 has 14 residues. V was clipped by 5 bases and J by 6 bases; unmatched bases: 7. CDR1 is MDHEN and CDR2 is SYDVKM in the germline V gene. The CDR3 nucleotides read TGTGCCAGCAGTGCCCGGGACAGGGATCCTGAAGCTTTCTTT. Protein sequence: CASSARDRDPEAFF.

The chain is built from TRBV7-9 and TRBJ2-7; TRBD1 agrees at 7 bases. With 1 base clipped from V and 4 bases from J, the junction kept 4 bases outside the gene matches. The CDR3 totals 14 residues. Germline CDR1 is SEHNR and CDR2 is FQNEAQ (reference sequence). CDR3: CASSLVGQLYEQYF. In DNA form, the CDR3 reads TGTGCCAGCAGCTTAGTGGGACAGCTATACGAGCAGTACTTC.

The V and J genes are TRBV5-4 and TRBJ2-6, with 11 positions matching TRBD2. The V gene end was trimmed by 9 bases and the J gene end by 1 base; junction bases not matched to a gene: 6. Germline V gene lookup returns CDR1 SGHNT and CDR2 YYREEE (reference sequence). This CDR3 is 16 amino acids long. The chain's CDR3 is CAMAGLADSGANVLTF. The CDR3 nucleotides read TGTGCCATGGCGGGACTAGCGGATTCTGGGGCCAACGTCCTGACTTTC.

The rearrangement joins TRBV6-5 to TRBJ2-7, with 10 bases fitting TRBD1. This CDR3 has 16 residues. Germline trimming cut 2 bases from V and 5 bases from J; bases unmatched to any gene: 9. Per the germline V gene, CDR1 is MNHEY and CDR2 is SVGAGI. The DNA of the CDR3 is TGTGCCAGCAGTTACACAGGGACAGGGGCCCTGAACGAGCAGTACTTC. Protein product: CASSYTGTGALNEQYF.

At least ten counts were recorded for this clonotype. The chain couples TRBV6-1 to TRBJ1-1; 8 bases are a match to TRBD1. Trimming at V came to 1 base and at J to 1 base, leaving 5 bases not matched to a gene. The CDR3 spans 16 residues. Germline V lookup: CDR1 MNHNS, CDR2 SASEGT. CDR3 in DNA: TGTGCCAGCAGTGAAGGACAGGGGTTGGGGAACACTGAAGCTTTCTTT. Protein sequence: CASSEGQGLGNTEAFF.

This clonotype has a handful of counts. V and J are TRBV28 and TRBJ1-1, with TRBD1 matching 8 bases. Germline V CDR1 and CDR2: MDHEN, SYDVKM. The CDR3 has 17 amino acids. V lost 5 bases, J lost 0 bases, and 11 bases stayed unmatched. The CDR3 is CASSPVTGGKMNTEAFF. CDR3 sequence (DNA): TGTGCCAGCAGTCCCGTCACAGGGGGAAAAATGAACACTGAAGCTTTCTTT.

Of note for this clonotype: Its ends do not fully match the called genes, so a read error is possible. This chain connects TRBV6-4 to TRBJ2-2, with TRBD2 identical over 7 bases. CDR1 is MRHNA and CDR2 is SNTAGT in the germline V gene. The CDR3 spans 15 residues. The chain's CDR3 is CASSYSRGYAGELFF. CDR3 nucleotides: TGTGCCAGCAGTTACTCGCGGGGGTACGCCGGGGAGCTGTTTTTT.

Concerning this clonotype: One end of the junction fails to match germline, which may point to a read error. J is TRBJ1-1 and V is TRBV7-9, with TRBD1 as a possible D gene (6 bases). CDR1 and CDR2 (germline): SEHNR, FQNEAQ (reference sequence). CDR3 length: 14 residues. CDR3 bases: TGTGCCAGCAGCTTAGTACAGGGCCCCACTGGAGCTTTCTTT. Amino acids: CASSLVQGPTGAFF.

The chain recombines TRBV6-5 with TRBJ1-4, with a weak D call TRBD1 (5 bases). The CDR3 covers 14 residues. The germline V gene encodes CDR1 MNHEY and CDR2 SVGAGI. With 4 bases removed from V and 8 bases from J, the gap between germline ends came to 14 bases. CDR3 DNA sequence: TGTGCCAGCAGTTCGGGACCGGGGAAAGAAAAACTGTTTTTT. Translated, it gives CASSSGPGKEKLFF.

There are a few counts of this clonotype. The genes are TRBV20-1 and TRBJ1-2; unclear D gene. Germline lookup yields CDR1 DFQATT and CDR2 SNEGSKA (reference sequence). Trimming removed 4 bases from V and 7 bases from J, with 22 bases in between. The CDR3 consists of 15 residues. CDR3 protein: CSATETLGNWGGYTF. CDR3 DNA sequence: TGCAGTGCTACTGAAACGTTGGGGAATTGGGGTGGCTACACCTTC.

The chain recombines TRBV6-2 or TRBV6-3 with TRBJ2-2; TRBD1 agrees at 7 bases. The CDR3 length is 15 residues. The germline V gene has CDR1 MNHEY and CDR2 SVGEGT. J lost 4 bases, V lost 5 bases, and 7 bases had no gene match. CDR3 nucleotides: TGTGCCAGCAGTCACAGGGGTCCGGGCACCGGGGAGCTGTTTTTT. Translated: CASSHRGPGTGELFF.

This clonotype has a handful of counts. V and J are TRBV5-5 and TRBJ2-7, with 9 nucleotides matching TRBD2. V gave up 2 bases and J gave up 3 bases; unmatched junction bases: 6. This CDR3 spans 15 amino acids. Germline V gene sequence: CDR1 SGHKS, CDR2 YYEKEE (reference sequence). The chain's CDR3 is CASSLRTSGHYEQYF. CDR3 bases: TGTGCCAGCAGCTTAAGAACTAGCGGGCACTACGAGCAGTACTTC.

A single count supports this clonotype. This chain links TRBV20-1 with TRBJ2-2; D is unclear. Germline V gene data show CDR1 as DFQATT and CDR2 as SNEGSKA (reference sequence). The CDR3 totals 13 residues. The CDR3 sequence is CSVFGDHTGELFF. The CDR3 DNA is TGCAGCGTCTTTGGGGATCACACCGGGGAGCTGTTTTTT.

The V gene is TRBV5-5, the J gene TRBJ1-1; TRBD1 is a possible D gene (5 bases). The V and J ends lost 4 bases and 5 bases respectively, with 18 bases between them. CDR3 length: 15 residues. Germline lookup yields CDR1 SGHKS and CDR2 YYEKEE (reference sequence). CDR3 protein: CASSPQARGGTEAFF. CDR3 DNA sequence: TGTGCCAGCAGCCCCCAAGCTCGGGGGGGAACTGAAGCTTTCTTT.

This sequence joins TRBV28 and TRBJ1-1, with TRBD1 as a possible D gene (6 bases). CDR1 is MDHEN and CDR2 is SYDVKM in the germline V gene. The V and J ends lost 7 bases and 1 base respectively, with 16 bases between them. This CDR3 comprises 15 residues. In nucleotides, the CDR3 is TGTGCCAGCACCAGTATACCGGGACAGAACACTGAAGCTTTCTTT. This gives the protein CASTSIPGQNTEAFF.

The chain couples TRBV28 to TRBJ1-5; the match to TRBD1 covers 7 bases. Per the germline V gene, CDR1 is MDHEN and CDR2 is SYDVKM. There are 16 residues in the CDR3. The V segment lost 2 bases and the J segment 5 bases; nucleotides outside the gene matches: 9. CDR3 sequence: CASSLGTAGGYQPQHF. In nucleotides, the CDR3 is TGTGCCAGCAGTTTAGGGACAGCCGGGGGGTATCAGCCCCAGCATTTT.

This clonotype was detected a few times. The chain uses TRBV6-2 or TRBV6-3 and TRBJ2-7; D may match TRBD1 or TRBD2 (5 bases each). Germline V lookup: CDR1 MNHEY, CDR2 SVGEGT. The CDR3 sequence is 14 residues long. The V gene lost 0 bases and the J gene lost 4 bases, with 10 bases spanning the gap. CDR3 in amino acids: CASSYSTEGYEQYF. The CDR3 DNA sequence: TGTGCCAGCAGTTACTCGACAGAGGGGTACGAGCAGTACTTC.

The chain employs TRBV6-5 and TRBJ2-7; the D gene is possibly TRBD2 (6 bases). The ends were cut back, 2 bases at V and 5 bases at J, with 10 bases in the middle. The V gene's germline CDR1 is MNHEY and CDR2 SVGAGI. This CDR3 contains 13 residues. This chain's CDR3 is CASSYGGVNEQYF. Written as DNA, the CDR3 is TGTGCCAGCAGTTACGGAGGGGTTAACGAGCAGTACTTC.

The V call is TRBV6-2 or TRBV6-3, the J call TRBJ2-1, with a tentative D call TRBD1 (6 bases). The CDR3 loop spans 14 amino acids. CDR1 and CDR2 from the germline V gene are MNHEY and SVGEGT. Between the trimmed V and J ends, which lost 5 bases and 7 bases, there was a span of 15 bases. The CDR3 region is CASSDAQGKNEQFF. The DNA of the CDR3 is TGTGCCAGCAGTGACGCGCAGGGGAAGAATGAGCAGTTCTTC.

This clonotype showed up just a few times. The chain employs TRBV20-1 and TRBJ1-2; unclear D gene. The CDR3 runs 13 residues. Trimming removed 0 bases at V and 4 bases at J, with 9 bases between. The germline gives CDR1 DFQATT, CDR2 SNEGSKA (reference sequence). The CDR3 bases are TGCAGTGCTAGAGATCCGTCGAGCTATGGCTACACCTTC. Residues: CSARDPSSYGYTF.

There are a few counts of this clonotype. V gene TRBV3-1 combines with J gene TRBJ2-6; 7 bases agree with TRBD1. Germline CDR1 reads LGHDT; CDR2 reads YNNKEL (reference sequence). V dropped 5 bases and J dropped 2; count of bases not matched to a gene: 3. This CDR3 is built from 15 residues. CDR3 loop: CASSFTGAGANVLTF. The CDR3 nucleotides are TGTGCCAGCAGCTTTACAGGGGCTGGGGCCAACGTCCTGACTTTC.

The chain couples TRBV19 to TRBJ2-7, with 8 bases lining up with TRBD2. Trimming cost V 5 bases and J 4 bases; bases outside gene matches: 4. The CDR3 spans 13 residues. Germline values: CDR1 LNHDA, CDR2 SQIVND (reference sequence). CDR3 bases: TGTGCCAGTAGTCCGGGACTAGAATACGAGCAGTACTTC. Amino acids: CASSPGLEYEQYF.

Worth noting for this clonotype: A much larger clone differs from this one at a single base, so this may be a read error. The chain carries TRBV11-2 and TRBJ1-2; D is unclear. The CDR3 spans 15 residues. The V gene's germline CDR1 is SGHAT and CDR2 FQNNGV. CDR3 nucleotide sequence: TGTACCAGCAGCTTTTCCCCCAGAGCTAACTATGGCTACACCTTC. It translates to CTSSFSPRANYGYTF.

V gene TRBV5-1 combines with J gene TRBJ1-2, with D unclear. Between the trimmed V and J ends, which lost 2 bases and 4 bases, there was a span of 12 bases. Germline V gene sequence: CDR1 SGHRS, CDR2 YFSETQ. The CDR3 is 14 amino acids. CDR3 region: CASSFPSEGYGYTF. For the CDR3, the DNA is TGCGCCAGCAGCTTCCCATCCGAGGGCTATGGCTACACCTTC.

The CDR3 DNA reads as TGTGCCAGCAGTTACAACCGGGTCTCCTACGAGCAGTACTTC. Translating gives CASSYNRVSYEQYF. This chain joins TRBV6-5 and TRBJ2-7; D is unresolved. There are 14 residues in the CDR3. Germline V gene sequence: CDR1 MNHEY, CDR2 SVGAGI. V was shortened by 2 bases and J by 0 bases, with 8 bases between the two germline ends.

This clonotype appeared a few times. This may arise from a read error, as a much more abundant clone is one base away. In this CDR3 the conserved last residue, phenylalanine or tryptophan, is missing, so a read error is likely. The chain joins TRBV12-3 or TRBV12-4 to TRBJ2-7, with 8 bases lining up with TRBD1. This CDR3 is 14 amino acids long. V shed 6 bases and J 1 base; nucleotides not matched to a gene: 5. The CDR3 DNA sequence: TGTGCCAGCAGCCACGGACAGGGATCCTACGAGCAGTACCTC. It yields the protein CASSHGQGSYEQYL.

This rearrangement joins TRBV19 to TRBJ1-1, with 7 bases fitting TRBD1. This CDR3 contains 15 residues. V gave up 1 base and J gave up 2 bases; unmatched junction bases: 4. Germline V gene sequence: CDR1 LNHDA, CDR2 SQIVND (reference sequence). This chain's CDR3 is CASSIVGTANTEAFF. CDR3 coding DNA: TGTGCCAGTAGTATAGTAGGGACAGCTAACACTGAAGCTTTCTTT. Combining the CDR3 with reference TRBV19 and TRBJ1-1 gives the whole variable domain DGGITQSPKYLFRKEGQNVTLSCEQNLNHDAMYWYRQDPGQGLRLIYYSQIVNDFQKGDIAEGYSVSREKKESFPLTVTSAQKNPTAFYLCASSIVGTANTEAFFGQGTRLTVV.